Here is one T cell receptor beta chain with its context. Its target antigen remains unknown. Base qualities are not recorded, but no much larger clone differs from it by a single base. These data belong to a study of blood T cell repertoires in COVID-19 (dated by TCRdb to the early 2020s). Background for the entire study: The collaborator samples originated in the United States, Italy and Spain and spanned the acute and convalescent phases of COVID-19. The samples were drawn from the first 160 participants of the ongoing ImmuneRACE study and from 1,254 subjects provided by 6 global collaborators. A de-identified subject ID, COVID-19 status, age in years and sex were almost always included in the sample metadata. HLA class I and class II types, where available, came from metadata supplied by the sample provider rather than from assay-based typing. Subjects who had been exposed to COVID-19, were actively infected with it, or had recovered from it provided the deeply sampled blood TCRbeta repertoires that made up the dataset. A freely available public database, intended as a resource for researchers studying the immune response to SARS-CoV-2, is where the repertoires were released. The material from the prospective study consisted of cDNA or gDNA derived from T cells, B-cell-depleted T cells, or PBMCs. Study-level results and caveats: How much clinical and demographic metadata was included differed by source and by participant, and the metadata was provided uncurated.

The collaborating institutions used their own protocols to collect whole blood in K2EDTA tubes. Collaborator samples were shipped for TCRbeta analysis as frozen whole blood, isolated PBMCs, or DNA extracted from either sample type. TCRbeta CDR3 regions were amplified from genomic DNA by means of the immunoSEQ Assay, a bias-controlled multiplex PCR. Concerning the study's data processing: The number of nucleated cells in each sample was estimated by amplification of reference gene primers within the assay. To quantify the absolute abundance of each unique TCRbeta CDR3 rearrangement, sequence reads were collapsed and filtered. Productive Simpson clonality was computed per sample as the square root of Simpson's diversity index over productive rearrangements. TCRdb took this table from immuneACCESS and kept in-frame rearrangements with V and J called. Such tables lack part of the clones; where checked against another copy, unresolved V genes explain under half of the gap, and the rest is unexplained. V, J and clone size derive from that table, while D and trimming were established from the DNA sequence. Recorded for this sample are hundreds of thousands of clones; about 90% of them occurred a single time. Roughly 0.26% of the sample rests with the top ten.

The receptor was derived from a woman under 30 with acute or convalescent COVID-19. Input material: peripheral blood.

The CDR3 here reads CSDTQAPCVTEAFF. The bases are TGCAGCGATACCCAGGCCCCCTGCGTAACTGAAGCTTTCTTT. The chain is made from TRBV29-1 and TRBJ1-1, with no confidently assigned D gene. From a lookup of the germline V gene, CDR1 and CDR2 are SQVTM and ANQGSEA. Taken from cysteine to phenylalanine, the CDR3 has 14 residues. Of the read, only the CDR3 DNA is kept; its 42 bases are in frame from base 1. The junction shows trimming of 7 bases on V and 5 bases on J, plus 20 bases between the germline ends.